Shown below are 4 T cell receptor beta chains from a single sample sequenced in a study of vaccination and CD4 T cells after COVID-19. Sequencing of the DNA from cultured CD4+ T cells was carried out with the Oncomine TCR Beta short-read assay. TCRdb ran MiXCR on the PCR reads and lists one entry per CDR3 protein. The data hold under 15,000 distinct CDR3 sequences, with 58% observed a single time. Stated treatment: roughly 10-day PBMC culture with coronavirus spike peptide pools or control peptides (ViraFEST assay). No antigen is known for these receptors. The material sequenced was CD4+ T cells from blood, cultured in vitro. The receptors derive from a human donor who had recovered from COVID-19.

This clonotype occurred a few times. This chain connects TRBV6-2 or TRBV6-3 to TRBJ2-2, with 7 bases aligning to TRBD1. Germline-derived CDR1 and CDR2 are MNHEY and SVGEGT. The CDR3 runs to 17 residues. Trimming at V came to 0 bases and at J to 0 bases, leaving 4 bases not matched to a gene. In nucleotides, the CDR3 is TGTGCCAGCAGTTACTCGCGCCAGGGGGCGAACACCGGGGAGCTGTTTTTT. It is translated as CASSYSRQGANTGELFF.

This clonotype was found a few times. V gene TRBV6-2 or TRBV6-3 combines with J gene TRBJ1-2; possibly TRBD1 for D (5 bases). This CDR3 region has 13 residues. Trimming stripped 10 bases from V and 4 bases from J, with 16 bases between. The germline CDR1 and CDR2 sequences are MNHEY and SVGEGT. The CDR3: CAILRDGSYGYTF. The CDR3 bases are TGTGCCATTCTCCGGGACGGCTCCTATGGCTACACCTTC.

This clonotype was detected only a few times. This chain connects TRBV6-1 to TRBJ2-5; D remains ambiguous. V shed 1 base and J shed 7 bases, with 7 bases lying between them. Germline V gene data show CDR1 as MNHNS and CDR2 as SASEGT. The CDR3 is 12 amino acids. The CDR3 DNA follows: TGTGCCAGCAGTGAAGTAGTCGGGACCCAGTACTTC. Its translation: CASSEVVGTQYF.

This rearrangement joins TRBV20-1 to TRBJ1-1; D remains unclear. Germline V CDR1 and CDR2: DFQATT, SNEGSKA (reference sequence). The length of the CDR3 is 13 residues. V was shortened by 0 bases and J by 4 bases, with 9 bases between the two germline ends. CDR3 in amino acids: CSAREGFGTEAFF. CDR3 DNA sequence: TGCAGTGCTAGAGAGGGGTTCGGCACTGAAGCTTTCTTT.